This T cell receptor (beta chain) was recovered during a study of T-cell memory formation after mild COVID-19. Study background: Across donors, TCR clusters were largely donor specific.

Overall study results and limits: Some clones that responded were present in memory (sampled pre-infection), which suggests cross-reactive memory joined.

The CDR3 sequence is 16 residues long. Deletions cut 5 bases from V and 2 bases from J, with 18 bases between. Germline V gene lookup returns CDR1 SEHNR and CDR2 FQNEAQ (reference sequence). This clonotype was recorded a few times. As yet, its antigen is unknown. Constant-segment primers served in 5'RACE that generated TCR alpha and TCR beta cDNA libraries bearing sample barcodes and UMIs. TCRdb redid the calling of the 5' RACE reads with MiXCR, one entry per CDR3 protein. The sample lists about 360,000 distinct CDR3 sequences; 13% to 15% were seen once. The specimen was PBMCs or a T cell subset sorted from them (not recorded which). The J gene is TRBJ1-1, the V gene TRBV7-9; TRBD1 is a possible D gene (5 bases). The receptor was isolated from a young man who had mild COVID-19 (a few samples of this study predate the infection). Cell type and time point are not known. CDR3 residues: CASSADPGRINTEAFF. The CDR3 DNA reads TGTGCCAGCAGCGCGGACCCGGGACGGATCAACACTGAAGCTTTCTTT.